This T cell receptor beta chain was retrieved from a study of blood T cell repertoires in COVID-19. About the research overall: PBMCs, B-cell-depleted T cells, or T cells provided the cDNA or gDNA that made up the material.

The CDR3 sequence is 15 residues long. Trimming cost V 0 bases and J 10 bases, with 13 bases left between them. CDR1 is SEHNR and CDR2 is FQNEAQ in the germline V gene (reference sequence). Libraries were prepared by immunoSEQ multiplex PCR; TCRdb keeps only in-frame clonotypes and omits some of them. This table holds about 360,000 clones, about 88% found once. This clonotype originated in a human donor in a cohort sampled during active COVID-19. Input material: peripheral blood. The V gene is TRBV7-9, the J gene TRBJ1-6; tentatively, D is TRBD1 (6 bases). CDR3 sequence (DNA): TGTGCCAGCAGCTTAGCTACAGGGAGAGGATCACCCCTCCACTTT. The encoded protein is CASSLATGRGSPLHF.